A few counts support the clone carrying this T cell receptor beta chain. Its antigen remains unknown. This specimen belongs to a study of identical twins. CDR3 length: 13 amino acids. CDR1 and CDR2 from the germline V gene are SEHNR and FQNEAQ (reference sequence). V lost 3 bases to trimming and J lost 7 bases, with 12 bases between them. TCRdb analysed the 5' RACE reads with MiXCR anew, one entry per CDR3 protein. In the table there are roughly 720,000 distinct CDR3 sequences, about 20% of which are singletons. Findings and caveats of the study: When twins shared out-of-frame alpha sequences, those sequences had excess low generation probability.

A further study also used this sample, focusing on T cells expressing NK-cell markers.

Sequenced material: PBMCs. The V call is TRBV7-9, the J call TRBJ1-1; D possibly corresponds to TRBD1 (5 bases). The receptor's source is a young woman in good health. This chain's CDR3 is CASSFPGAIEAFF. The CDR3, as DNA: TGTGCCAGCAGCTTCCCCGGGGCGATTGAAGCTTTCTTT.